These 16 T cell receptor beta chains were all obtained from the same sample, sequenced in a study of regulatory T cells in long-lasting Graves disease. This sample's time point: newly diagnosed GD, antithyroid drugs for less than 3 months. Preparation of the TCR library used RNA extracted from PBMCs. Through Arm-PCR of CDR3 regions and iRepertoire HTBI primers, TCR beta libraries were built. MiXCR was run by TCRdb on the multiplex PCR reads, yielding one entry per CDR3 protein. The data show 550,000 to 600,000 distinct CDR3 sequences, roughly 16% seen once. These data were likewise used in another study, on T cells in Graves' hyperthyroidism and ophthalmopathy.

This material consisted of peripheral blood mononuclear cells (PBMCs), taken at new diagnosis, from a patient treated with antithyroid drugs. Source of these receptors: a man between 18 and 29 years old with Graves disease.

There are many counts of this clonotype. The rearrangement uses TRBV13 and TRBJ2-7; D could derive from TRBD1 or TRBD2 (7 bases each). Trimming cost V 5 bases and J 7 bases, with 18 bases left between them. The CDR3 is 14 residues long. The germline V gene has CDR1 PRHDT and CDR2 FYEKMQ (reference sequence). The CDR3 protein is CASSLPGGAGEQYF. Here the CDR3 DNA reads TGTGCCAGCAGCCTCCCAGGGGGGGCGGGAGAGCAGTACTTC.

Only a few counts were recorded for this clonotype. This chain uses TRBV30 with TRBJ1-6; D is possibly TRBD1 (5 bases). CDR1 is GTSNPN and CDR2 is SVGIG in the germline V gene (reference sequence). The V end was cut by 1 base, the J end by 2 bases, with 12 bases between. This CDR3 spans 16 amino acids. CDR3 amino acids: CAWSGAGGAYNSPLHF. The CDR3 DNA reads TGTGCCTGGAGTGGGGCCGGGGGGGCCTATAATTCACCCCTCCACTTT. The variable domain in full, with the rest retrieved from reference TRBV30 and TRBJ1-6, is SQTIHQWPATLVQPVGSPLSLECTVEGTSNPNLYWYRQAAGRGLQLLFYSVGIGQISSEVPQNLSASRPQDRQFILSSKKLLLSDSGFYLCAWSGAGGAYNSPLHFGNGTRLTVT.

This clonotype was counted at least ten times. The gene calls are TRBV28 and TRBJ2-2; D not resolved. Per the germline V gene, CDR1 is MDHEN and CDR2 is SYDVKM. The CDR3 totals 15 residues. With 8 bases removed from V and 5 bases from J, the gap between germline ends came to 18 bases. CDR3 nucleotide sequence: TGTGCCAGCTTTCCCTTTCCCCGTGTTACCGGGGAGCTGTTTTTT. Its protein is CASFPFPRVTGELFF.

This clonotype was picked up many times. This chain uses TRBV30 with TRBJ2-4; possibly TRBD1 or TRBD2 for D (6 bases each). The CDR3 runs 15 residues. Looked up from germline, CDR1 is GTSNPN and CDR2 is SVGIG (reference sequence). V was trimmed by 2 bases and J by 2 bases, leaving 13 bases between them. As DNA, the CDR3 is TGTGCCTGGAGTCGTGAAGGGGGGACCAAAAACATTCAGTACTTC. Its protein is CAWSREGGTKNIQYF. Based on the CDR3 plus reference TRBV30 and TRBJ2-4, the full variable domain is SQTIHQWPATLVQPVGSPLSLECTVEGTSNPNLYWYRQAAGRGLQLLFYSVGIGQISSEVPQNLSASRPQDRQFILSSKKLLLSDSGFYLCAWSREGGTKNIQYFGAGTRLSVL.

This chain's CDR3 is CASRGRFDEKLFF. The CDR3 DNA reads TGTGCCAGCAGGGGGCGATTTGATGAAAAACTGTTTTTT. The chain links TRBV28 to TRBJ1-4; D perhaps matches TRBD1 (5 bases). With 6 bases removed from V and 6 bases from J, the gap between germline ends came to 11 bases. Germline values: CDR1 MDHEN, CDR2 SYDVKM. The CDR3 runs 13 residues.

V is TRBV19 and J is TRBJ2-5; tentatively, D is TRBD1 (6 bases). Germline assignment: CDR1 LNHDA and CDR2 SQIVND (reference sequence). CDR3 length: 14 amino acids. V lost 3 bases and J lost 2, with 10 bases in between. The CDR3 region has the DNA TGTGCCAGTAGTATCAGTGACAGGCAAGAGACCCAGTACTTC. This translates into CASSISDRQETQYF.

This clonotype showed up many times. The chain has TRBV27 and TRBJ2-1; D unresolved. Germline lookup yields CDR1 MNHEY and CDR2 SMNVEV (reference sequence). With 5 bases removed from V and 4 bases from J, the gap between germline ends came to 21 bases. This CDR3 comprises 17 residues. The DNA for the CDR3 is TGTGCCAGCAGTCCCGTAAGGCTTAGAACGGTTTACAATGAGCAGTTCTTC. Translating gives CASSPVRLRTVYNEQFF.

This clonotype was picked up a small number of times. This chain links TRBV7-2 with TRBJ2-6; D gene unclear. Germline CDR1 and CDR2: SGHTA and FQGNSA. The CDR3 spans 17 residues. V lost 3 bases to trimming and J lost 0 bases, with 12 bases between them. The CDR3 DNA sequence: TGTGCCAGCAGCTTTTTGGACGGAAGCTCTGGGGCCAACGTCCTGACTTTC. Translating gives CASSFLDGSSGANVLTF.

This clonotype appeared many times. This chain links TRBV3-1 with TRBJ2-4, with 7 bases matching TRBD1. Germline assignment: CDR1 LGHDT and CDR2 YNNKEL (reference sequence). Trimming at V came to 4 bases and at J to 9 bases, leaving 6 bases not matched to a gene. This CDR3 is built from 13 residues. The CDR3: CASSPPGGTIQYF. The CDR3 region has the DNA TGTGCCAGCAGCCCCCCAGGGGGTACCATTCAGTACTTC.

At least ten counts were recorded for this clonotype. The chain recombines TRBV20-1 with TRBJ2-5; perhaps D is TRBD1 or TRBD2 (6 bases each). Trimming cost V 5 bases and J 0 bases, with 19 bases left between them. CDR3 length: 16 amino acids. The germline CDR1 and CDR2 sequences are DFQATT and SNEGSKA (reference sequence). CDR3 sequence: CSAGGPGQLDQETQYF. CDR3 nucleotide sequence: TGCAGTGCTGGAGGGCCGGGACAATTAGACCAAGAGACCCAGTACTTC.

This clonotype was detected ten times or more. The chain joins TRBV3-1 to TRBJ1-1, with a weak D call TRBD1 (5 bases). Germline assignment: CDR1 LGHDT and CDR2 YNNKEL (reference sequence). The CDR3 has 14 amino acids. V was trimmed by 4 bases and J by 2 bases, leaving 11 bases between them. CDR3 sequence: CASSRWGRNTEAFF. The CDR3 DNA follows: TGTGCCAGCAGCCGCTGGGGGAGAAACACTGAAGCTTTCTTT.

This clonotype was detected many times. This chain's CDR3 is CASSLVRGSTDTQYF. The DNA for the CDR3 is TGTGCCAGCAGCTTAGTTCGGGGAAGCACAGATACGCAGTATTTT. The chain has TRBV7-9 and TRBJ2-3, with D perhaps matching TRBD2 (5 bases). There are 15 residues in the CDR3. From germline, CDR1 is SEHNR and CDR2 FQNEAQ (reference sequence). The ends were cut back, 1 base at V and 0 bases at J, with 8 bases in the middle.

This chain connects TRBV20-1 to TRBJ2-1; a weak D match, TRBD2 (5 bases). Trimming stripped 1 base from V and 0 bases from J, with 7 bases between. This CDR3 has 14 amino acids. Germline-derived CDR1 and CDR2 are DFQATT and SNEGSKA (reference sequence). This CDR3 is CSARVASSYNEQFF. In DNA, the CDR3 is TGCAGTGCTAGAGTAGCGAGCTCCTACAATGAGCAGTTCTTC.

This clonotype occurred a few times. The chain couples TRBV5-1 to TRBJ2-3; TRBD2 might be the D (6 bases). V was trimmed by 0 bases and J by 6 bases, leaving 8 bases between them. The CDR3 is 13 amino acids. Germline-derived CDR1 and CDR2 are SGHRS and YFSETQ. The CDR3 spells CASSLEGRDTQYF. CDR3 DNA sequence: TGCGCCAGCAGCTTGGAAGGGAGGGATACGCAGTATTTT.

This clonotype has only a few counts. The V gene is TRBV24-1, the J gene TRBJ2-1; the D call may be TRBD1 or TRBD2 (5 bases each). Germline loops: CDR1 KGHDR, CDR2 SFDVKD. This CDR3 has 15 residues. V dropped 2 bases and J dropped 6 bases, with 13 bases sitting between them. The chain's CDR3 is CATSDSHGAGNEQFF. Written as DNA, the CDR3 is TGTGCCACCAGTGATTCACACGGGGCGGGCAATGAGCAGTTCTTC.

This sequence joins TRBV4-2 and TRBJ2-7; 8 bases line up with TRBD2. The CDR3 has 15 residues. V dropped 0 bases and J dropped 7; count of bases not matched to a gene: 8. Per the germline V gene, CDR1 is LGHNA and CDR2 is YNFKEQ. The CDR3 here is CASSQDLGAGGEQYF. As DNA, the CDR3 is TGTGCCAGCAGCCAAGACCTCGGGGCGGGGGGAGAGCAGTACTTC.